Following are 15 T cell receptor beta chains from one sample sequenced in a study of T cell changes during pregnancy in multiple sclerosis. Generated by immunoSEQ multiplex PCR, the TCRdb table keeps only in-frame clones and is missing some. Of about 50,000 clones listed, about 93% are singletons. The source material was CD4+ T cells from peripheral blood mononuclear cells, sampled after pregnancy. The receptors stem from a female donor with multiple sclerosis, enrolled in a pregnancy study.

The chain recombines TRBV7-2 with TRBJ1-1; 8 bases are a match to TRBD1. The CDR3 covers 15 residues. Germline V gene lookup returns CDR1 SGHTA and CDR2 FQGNSA. The trim removed 2 bases at V and 2 bases at J, leaving 4 bases unmatched. The CDR3 nucleotides read TGTGCCAGCAGCTTAAGCGGGACAGGCAACACTGAAGCTTTCTTT. Its protein product is CASSLSGTGNTEAFF.

The chain couples TRBV5-6 to TRBJ1-1, with 8 nucleotides matching TRBD1. Trimming removed 5 bases from V and 3 bases from J; junction bases left unmatched: 6. Germline V CDR1 and CDR2: SGHDT, YYEEEE. The CDR3 has 14 amino acids. The CDR3 sequence: CASSRQGWDTEAFF. The CDR3 DNA is TGTGCCAGCAGTCGACAGGGGTGGGACACTGAAGCTTTCTTT.

The chain recombines TRBV18 with TRBJ1-1, with D possibly being TRBD1 (6 bases). The CDR3 extends over 14 amino acids. Trimming removed 2 bases at V and 6 bases at J, with 13 bases between. Germline CDR1 is KGHSH and CDR2 is LQKENI. The CDR3 is CASSPGRGKAEAFF. The DNA for the CDR3 is TGTGCCAGCTCACCAGGCAGGGGAAAGGCTGAAGCTTTCTTT.

The CDR3 coding sequence is TGTGCCAGCAGCTTACGGGGAGAGACCCAGTACTTC. Its translation is CASSLRGETQYF. This chain connects TRBV7-2 to TRBJ2-5, with a weak D call TRBD2 (5 bases). Per the germline V gene, CDR1 is SGHTA and CDR2 is FQGNSA. The length of the CDR3 is 12 residues. Trimming left V 2 bases short and J 4 bases short, with 5 bases between. The full variable domain, completed using reference TRBV7-2 and TRBJ2-5, is GAGVSQSPSNKVTEKGKDVELRCDPISGHTALYWYRQSLGQGLEFLIYFQGNSAPDKSGLPSDRFSAERTGGSVSTLTIQRTQQEDSAVYLCASSLRGETQYFGPGTRLLVL.

This rearrangement joins TRBV5-6 to TRBJ2-7; a possible D gene is TRBD2 (5 bases). The CDR3 extends over 14 amino acids. The germline V gene has CDR1 SGHDT and CDR2 YYEEEE. Trimming stripped 1 base from V and 2 bases from J, with 10 bases between. The CDR3 sequence: CASSLFGEPYEQYF. CDR3 DNA sequence: TGTGCCAGCAGCTTGTTTGGGGAGCCCTACGAGCAGTACTTC. The full variable domain, in which reference TRBV5-6 and TRBJ2-7 provide the parts outside the CDR3, is DAGVTQSPTHLIKTRGQQVTLRCSPKSGHDTVSWYQQALGQGPQFIFQYYEEEERQRGNFPDRFSGHQFPNYSSELNVNALLLGDSALYLCASSLFGEPYEQYFGPGTRLTVT.

The chain carries TRBV5-4 and TRBJ1-1; D uncertain. The CDR3 has 14 residues. Germline values: CDR1 SGHNT, CDR2 YYREEE (reference sequence). V lost 3 bases to trimming and J lost 1 base, with 10 bases between them. As DNA, the CDR3 is TGTGCCAGCAGCTCTCAGGTGGAGAACACTGAAGCTTTCTTT. Translation: CASSSQVENTEAFF.

J is TRBJ2-1 and V is TRBV20-1; 7 bases are a match to TRBD1. Germline loops: CDR1 DFQATT, CDR2 SNEGSKA (reference sequence). With 5 bases clipped from V and 10 bases from J, the junction kept 5 bases outside the gene matches. The CDR3 is 11 amino acids. For the CDR3, the DNA is TGCAGTGCTGACAGGGACAGCGAGCAGTTCTTC. It specifies CSADRDSEQFF.

This clone has just one count. The gene calls are TRBV2 and TRBJ2-7; 9 nucleotides align to TRBD1. Germline trimming cut 6 bases from V and 5 bases from J; bases unmatched to any gene: 8. Germline values: CDR1 SNHLY, CDR2 FYNNEI. CDR3 length: 14 residues. The CDR3 protein is CASSRDRVLDEQYF. CDR3 nucleotides: TGTGCCAGCAGCCGGGACAGGGTACTCGACGAGCAGTACTTC.

This clone was counted once. Possible read error: a much larger clone is one base away. This chain connects TRBV19 to TRBJ2-7; TRBD1 agrees at 8 bases. Germline CDR1 and CDR2: LNHDA and SQIVND (reference sequence). The CDR3 runs to 14 residues. V shed 5 bases and J 3 bases; nucleotides not matched to a gene: 6. The CDR3 loop reads CASSPGQVFYEQYF. In DNA, the CDR3 is TGTGCCAGTAGTCCGGGACAGGTCTTCTACGAGCAGTACTTC.

The chain joins TRBV12-5 to TRBJ2-3, with D maybe TRBD1 (6 bases). Deletions cut 0 bases from V and 6 bases from J, with 16 bases between. This CDR3 contains 16 residues. Germline loops: CDR1 LGHNT, CDR2 FRNRAP. The CDR3, as DNA: TGTGCTAGTGGTTTGGTACTGTCAGGGCAGGGGGATACGCAGTATTTT. Translating gives CASGLVLSGQGDTQYF.

This chain links TRBV30 with TRBJ2-5; the D gene is possibly TRBD2 (5 bases). Germline CDR1 reads GTSNPN; CDR2 reads SVGIG (reference sequence). The V end was cut by 1 base, the J end by 2 bases, with 11 bases between. The CDR3 runs 14 residues. The CDR3 DNA is TGTGCCTGGAGTGGAGGCGAGGGACAAGAGACCCAGTACTTC. Its protein product is CAWSGGEGQETQYF.

This chain uses TRBV7-9 with TRBJ1-5; TRBD1 matches 9 bases. The V gene end was trimmed by 5 bases and the J gene end by 0 bases; junction bases not matched to a gene: 8. Germline-derived CDR1 and CDR2 are SEHNR and FQNEAQ (reference sequence). The CDR3 spans 17 residues. CDR3 DNA sequence: TGTGCCAGCAGCACCTCACGGACAGGGGCTAGCAATCAGCCCCAGCATTTT. Translated: CASSTSRTGASNQPQHF.

V is TRBV10-3 and J is TRBJ1-2; possible D gene TRBD1, 6 bases. The germline V gene encodes CDR1 ENHRY and CDR2 SYGVKD. The length of the CDR3 is 13 residues. V lost 6 bases and J 8 bases, leaving 16 bases between the germline ends. In DNA form, the CDR3 reads TGTGCCATCAGATCAGACAGGTCGGGCGGCTACACCTTC. This sequence encodes CAIRSDRSGGYTF.

CDR3 loop: CASTDRIQGNTEAFF. The CDR3 nucleotides are TGTGCCAGCACCGATCGAATACAGGGGAACACTGAAGCTTTCTTT. V gene TRBV9 combines with J gene TRBJ1-1, with D maybe TRBD1 (6 bases). CDR1 is SGDLS, CDR2 YYNGEE, per germline. This CDR3 is built from 15 residues. Trimming took 6 bases from V and 1 from J, leaving 16 bases between them.

The chain is built from TRBV15 and TRBJ1-1; no definite D call. Germline values: CDR1 LNHNV, CDR2 YYDKDF (reference sequence). V was shortened by 2 bases and J by 1 base, with 5 bases between the two germline ends. This CDR3 has 13 residues. For the CDR3, the DNA is TGTGCCACCAGCAGACACTCGAACACTGAAGCTTTCTTT. The encoded protein is CATSRHSNTEAFF.